This entry lists 22 T cell receptor beta chains sequenced from one sample in a study of shared clonotypes between healthy human individuals. TCRdb keeps only in-frame clones here, not all; method: immunoSEQ multiplex PCR. The sample records more than 550,000 clones, roughly 72% being singletons. What was sequenced was memory CD4+ T cells sorted from blood. Noted subset: CD45RA-negative fraction. These receptors came from a woman aged 25 to 45 in good health.

V and J are TRBV28 and TRBJ2-7, with D perhaps TRBD2 (5 bases). Trimming shortened V by 2 bases and J by 7 bases, and 15 bases separated the two germline ends. CDR3 size: 14 residues. CDR1 and CDR2 from the germline V gene are MDHEN and SYDVKM. The CDR3 loop reads CASSLVGPRGEQYF. The CDR3 nucleotides read TGTGCCAGCAGTTTAGTTGGGCCAAGAGGGGAGCAGTACTTC.

This sequence joins TRBV28 and TRBJ1-6; D perhaps matches TRBD1 (6 bases). Germline lookup yields CDR1 MDHEN and CDR2 SYDVKM. CDR3 length: 14 residues. V was shortened by 4 bases and J by 5 bases, with 9 bases between the two germline ends. This CDR3 reads CASSSGANNSPLHF. The DNA for the CDR3 is TGTGCCAGCAGTTCAGGGGCGAATAATTCACCCCTCCACTTT.

The chain employs TRBV30 and TRBJ2-7; TRBD1 is a possible D gene (6 bases). Trimming removed 0 bases from V and 4 bases from J, with 13 bases in between. Germline-derived CDR1 and CDR2 are GTSNPN and SVGIG (reference sequence). The CDR3 is 14 residues long. The CDR3 protein is CAWSVGRGGYEQYF. Written as DNA, the CDR3 is TGTGCCTGGAGTGTAGGCAGGGGTGGGTACGAGCAGTACTTC.

This chain uses TRBV18 with TRBJ2-6; D unresolved. CDR1 and CDR2 from the germline V gene are KGHSH and LQKENI. This CDR3 is 18 amino acids long. V shed 1 base and J shed 0 bases, with 13 bases lying between them. CDR3: CASSPQGLSTSGANVLTF. As DNA, the CDR3 is TGTGCCAGCTCACCACAAGGCCTTTCTACCTCTGGGGCCAACGTCCTGACTTTC. Full variable domain (missing parts from reference TRBV18 and TRBJ2-6): NAGVMQNPRHLVRRRGQEARLRCSPMKGHSHVYWYRQLPEEGLKFMVYLQKENIIDESGMPKERFSAEFPKEGPSILRIQQVVRGDSAAYFCASSPQGLSTSGANVLTFGAGSRLTVL.

V and J are TRBV6-6 and TRBJ2-7; no reliable D call. V lost 6 bases to trimming and J lost 3 bases, with 12 bases between them. This CDR3 region has 13 residues. CDR1 MNHNY and CDR2 SVGAGI come from the germline V gene (reference sequence). The CDR3 DNA follows: TGTGCCAGCAGGTTTTCGCTCAGCTACGAGCAGTACTTC. Amino acids: CASRFSLSYEQYF.

J is TRBJ2-7 and V is TRBV6-6; the match to TRBD1 covers 7 bases. Unmatched junction bases numbered 6, after V lost 2 bases and J lost 5 bases. This CDR3 spans 14 amino acids. Germline CDR1 and CDR2: MNHNY and SVGAGI (reference sequence). Here the CDR3 reads CASSYDRAFHEQYF. The DNA for the CDR3 is TGTGCCAGCAGTTACGACAGGGCGTTCCACGAGCAGTACTTC.

This clone was observed at least ten times. The chain is built from TRBV9 and TRBJ2-3; D could derive from TRBD1 or TRBD2 (5 bases each). The CDR3 runs 12 residues. Germline values: CDR1 SGDLS, CDR2 YYNGEE. V dropped 4 bases and J dropped 7 bases, with 10 bases sitting between them. For the CDR3, the DNA is TGTGCCAGCAGCCCGAGGGGAAATACGCAGTATTTT. Its protein is CASSPRGNTQYF.

The V call is TRBV15, the J call TRBJ1-2; D gene ambiguous. Germline CDR1 and CDR2: LNHNV and YYDKDF (reference sequence). The germline V and J ends were trimmed by 0 bases and 6 bases, with 5 bases remaining between them. CDR3 length: 12 amino acids. The CDR3 DNA follows: TGTGCCACCAGCAGAGATCGGAATGGCTACACCTTC. Translating gives CATSRDRNGYTF.

Of note for this clone: One end of the junction does not line up with germline, which may come from a read error. DNA for the CDR3: TGTGCCACCAGCAGCGCCACGGGTAGGCAAATCTTC. This gives the protein CATSSATGRQIF. The genes are TRBV15 and TRBJ1-2; D is unresolved. Germline V gives CDR1 LNHNV, CDR2 YYDKDF (reference sequence). The CDR3 runs to 12 residues.

This clone was seen only a few times. V gene TRBV10-1 combines with J gene TRBJ2-3; D unresolved. The CDR3 length is 15 residues. V lost 5 bases and J lost 0, with 12 bases in between. The germline V gene encodes CDR1 WNHNN and CDR2 SYGVQD (reference sequence). For the CDR3, the DNA is TGCGCCAGCAGTCGGTCTGAGTCTAGCACAGATACGCAGTATTTT. Translation gives CASSRSESSTDTQYF.

The V gene is TRBV6-4, the J gene TRBJ1-1; no firm D call. Trimming took off 3 bases at V and 7 bases at J, with 12 bases between the two ends. The CDR3 is 13 residues long. From germline, CDR1 is MRHNA and CDR2 SNTAGT. The CDR3, as DNA: TGTGCCAGCAGTGATGCGGCCGAGGGTGAAGCTTTCTTT. This codes for CASSDAAEGEAFF.

The chain couples TRBV25-1 to TRBJ1-2; D unresolved. V dropped 3 bases and J dropped 5 bases, with 10 bases sitting between them. CDR3 length: 13 amino acids. Germline loops: CDR1 MGHDK, CDR2 SYGVNS. CDR3: CASSDPNSYGYTF. The DNA for the CDR3 is TGTGCCAGCAGTGACCCGAACAGTTATGGCTACACCTTC.

The rearrangement joins TRBV28 to TRBJ2-5; D perhaps matches TRBD2 (5 bases). The germline V gene encodes CDR1 MDHEN and CDR2 SYDVKM. Trimming pared 5 bases from V and 2 bases from J, leaving 15 bases between. The length of the CDR3 is 15 residues. CDR3 protein: CASSRAGRLQETQYF. As DNA, the CDR3 is TGTGCCAGCAGTAGGGCGGGTCGGCTTCAAGAGACCCAGTACTTC.

This clone came up once. V is TRBV7-9 and J is TRBJ1-5, with no clear D. This CDR3 is 13 amino acids long. Trimming pared 2 bases from V and 5 bases from J, leaving 7 bases between. CDR1 is SEHNR and CDR2 is FQNEAQ in the germline V gene (reference sequence). For the CDR3, the DNA is TGTGCCAGCAGCTTATCCTGGGATCAGCCCCAGCATTTT. This codes for CASSLSWDQPQHF.

Remarks on this clone: The same CDR3 also results from other DNA sequences found in this sample. The rearrangement uses TRBV5-4 and TRBJ2-3; tentative D call: TRBD2 (6 bases). The germline gives CDR1 SGHNT, CDR2 YYREEE (reference sequence). There are 15 residues in the CDR3. V shed 4 bases and J shed 2 bases, with 14 bases lying between them. Here the CDR3 DNA reads TGTGCCAGCAGCCTGGCACTAGCTGCCACAGATACGCAGTATTTT. It translates to CASSLALAATDTQYF.

Of note for this clone: A much larger clone differs from this one at a single base, so this may be a read error. V gene TRBV28 combines with J gene TRBJ2-6; weak D call: TRBD2 (5 bases). Trimming removed 6 bases from V and 1 base from J, with 19 bases in between. Looked up from germline, CDR1 is MDHEN and CDR2 is SYDVKM. The CDR3 contains 18 residues. CDR3 sequence reads: CASSQNSHGESGANVLTF. DNA for the CDR3: TGTGCCAGCAGCCAAAACAGTCACGGGGAATCTGGGGCCAACGTCCTGACTTTC.

The gene calls are TRBV27 and TRBJ1-1; no definite D call. Germline V CDR1 and CDR2: MNHEY, SMNVEV (reference sequence). Trimming took off 3 bases at V and 7 bases at J, with 6 bases between the two ends. This CDR3 contains 11 residues. The CDR3 loop is CASSFLGEAFF. In DNA, the CDR3 is TGTGCCAGCAGTTTTTTGGGTGAAGCTTTCTTT.

V gene TRBV5-1 combines with J gene TRBJ2-7, with TRBD1 matching 7 bases. The CDR3 sequence is 15 residues long. The junction had 5 bases not matched to a gene; V was cut back by 0 bases and J by 2 bases. Per the germline V gene, CDR1 is SGHRS and CDR2 is YFSETQ. The CDR3 protein is CASSLEGAVAYEQYF. In nucleotides, the CDR3 is TGCGCCAGCAGCTTGGAGGGGGCCGTGGCCTACGAGCAGTACTTC.

The chain joins TRBV5-1 to TRBJ1-4, with D perhaps TRBD1 (5 bases). The CDR3 spans 14 residues. V was shortened by 0 bases and J by 6 bases, with 9 bases between the two germline ends. In germline, CDR1 is SGHRS, CDR2 YFSETQ. The CDR3, as DNA: TGCGCCAGCAGCTTGGCTTCGGGGGATGAAAAACTGTTTTTT. Protein sequence: CASSLASGDEKLFF.

The CDR3 here is CASSEETGFLNEQFF. CDR3 coding DNA: TGTGCCAGCAGTGAAGAAACGGGATTCCTAAATGAGCAGTTCTTC. V gene TRBV2 combines with J gene TRBJ2-1, with D tentatively TRBD2 (5 bases). This CDR3 comprises 15 residues. Trimming took 1 base from V and 7 from J, leaving 14 bases between them. Per the germline V gene, CDR1 is SNHLY and CDR2 is FYNNEI.

CDR3 DNA: TGTGCCAGCAGCACTAGTGGGACAACGAGCGGGACCCAGTACTTC. It is translated as CASSTSGTTSGTQYF. The V call is TRBV7-9, the J call TRBJ2-5; possibly TRBD1 for D (6 bases). Germline V CDR1 and CDR2: SEHNR, FQNEAQ (reference sequence). The CDR3 totals 15 residues. Trimming cost V 5 bases and J 7 bases, with 20 bases left between them.

This sequence joins TRBV5-4 and TRBJ2-3; D gene uncertain. The CDR3 is 13 amino acids. The germline V and J ends were trimmed by 5 bases and 0 bases, with 7 bases remaining between them. Per the germline V gene, CDR1 is SGHNT and CDR2 is YYREEE (reference sequence). The chain's CDR3 is CASSPASTDTQYF. Written as DNA, the CDR3 is TGTGCCAGCAGTCCTGCTAGCACAGATACGCAGTATTTT.